A selection of T cell receptor beta chains follows, all from one sample in a study of T cell changes during pregnancy in multiple sclerosis. Assay: immunoSEQ multiplex PCR; the TCRdb copy retains only in-frame clones and omits some. The sample contains more than 65,000 clones, around 96% of which appear only once. Sequenced here: peripheral blood, sampled in the second trimester of pregnancy. Receptors originate from a female donor with multiple sclerosis, enrolled in a pregnancy study. Each CDR3 is given with its conserved first and last residue. D genes are given only for firm matches. Size values are once, few and many counts, or a class for expanded clones, and some rows have none.

TRBJ2-3	.	.	TRBV21-1	TGTGCCAGCAGCAAAGCTAGCGGGAGGGCAAGGACAGATACGCAGTATTTT	CASSKASGRARTDTQYF
TRBJ1-1	.	.	TRBV5-1	TGCGCCAGCAGCTTGGAGGACAGAAGCACTGAAGCTTTCTTT	CASSLEDRSTEAFF
TRBJ2-7	.	.	TRBV4-2	TGTGCCAGCAGCCAAGGACCTAGCGACTCCTACGAGCAGTACTTC	CASSQGPSDSYEQYF
TRBJ1-3	.	.	TRBV4-1	TGCGCCAGCAGCCAAGATCAGACGGAGGGAAACACCATATATTTT	CASSQDQTEGNTIYF
TRBJ1-5	.	.	TRBV5-6	TGTGCCAGCAGCTTCGGTGGCAATCAGCCCCAGCATTTT	CASSFGGNQPQHF
TRBJ1-1	.	.	TRBV27	TGTGCCAGCAGTTTATCTATTGGGGGGGGGATCACTGAAGCTTTCTTT	CASSLSIGGGITEAFF
TRBJ2-1	TRBD2	once	TRBV2	TGTGCCAGCAGTAGAAGTGTTAGCGGGAGGGGGGCCTACAATGAGCAGTTCTTC	CASSRSVSGRGAYNEQFF
TRBJ2-1	TRBD2	.	TRBV19	TGTGCCAGTAGTATCAGCGGGAGCGGCTCCTACAATGAGCAGTTCTTC	CASSISGSGSYNEQFF
TRBJ2-3	TRBD2	.	TRBV2	TGTGCCAGCAGTGAACTAGCGGGAGATACGCAGTATTTT	CASSELAGDTQYF
TRBJ2-1	.	once	TRBV7-9	TGTGCCAGCAGCTCCAACCGGGACACTACCTACAATGAGCAGTTCTTC	CASSSNRDTTYNEQFF
TRBJ1-1	.	.	TRBV11-2	TGTGCCAGCAGCCTGGACTCGGAAGCTTTCTTT	CASSLDSEAFF
TRBJ2-7	.	.	TRBV5-1	TGCGCCAGCAGCTTGAGGGGCGACCACTCCTACGAGCAGTACTTC	CASSLRGDHSYEQYF
TRBJ2-5	.	.	TRBV7-9	TGTGCCAGCAGCTTATGGACAGCGTTCCAAGAGACCCAGTACTTC	CASSLWTAFQETQYF
TRBJ1-5	.	.	TRBV7-2	TGTGCCAGCAGCATACGCCGGACATTAAATAGCAATCAGCCCCAGCATTTT	CASSIRRTLNSNQPQHF
TRBJ2-7	TRBD1	.	TRBV27	TGTGCCAGCAGTTTATCGGGGACAGGGGGCTCCTACGAGCAGTACTTC	CASSLSGTGGSYEQYF
TRBJ1-1	.	.	TRBV19	TGTGCCAGTAGTCAGGGTTGGGGCACTGAAGCTTTCTTT	CASSQGWGTEAFF
TRBJ2-1	TRBD2	.	TRBV5-3	TGTGCCAGAAGCCCCGGGACTAGCGGGTCCAATGAGCAGTTCTTC	CARSPGTSGSNEQFF
TRBJ2-1	TRBD2	once	TRBV7-8	TGTGCCAGCAGCTTAGCGGTAGCGGGAGGGTCAAACAATGAGCAGTTCTTC	CASSLAVAGGSNNEQFF
TRBJ2-1	TRBD2	.	TRBV19	TGTGCCAGTAGTAGAAGCGGGAGAATCGAGCAGTTCTTC	CASSRSGRIEQFF
TRBJ1-1	.	once	TRBV6-1	TGTGCCAGCAGTGAAGCAGGGGGTGATACTGAAGCTTTCTTT	CASSEAGGDTEAFF
TRBJ2-1	.	.	TRBV9	TGTGCCAGCAGCGAGGGGGGGAGCTCCTACAATGAGCAGTTCTTC	CASSEGGSSYNEQFF
TRBJ2-1	.	.	TRBV28	TGTGCCAGCAAAAGCGAGCTCTCCTACAATGAGCAGTTCTTC	CASKSELSYNEQFF
TRBJ2-3	TRBD2	.	TRBV29-1	TGCAGCGTGGCCCGATCTTGGGCGGCGGGGGGGAGCACAGATACGCAGTATTTT	CSVARSWAAGGSTDTQYF
TRBJ1-5	TRBD1	.	TRBV30	TGTGCCTGGAGTGTAACAGGGGCCCAGCCCCAGCATTTT	CAWSVTGAQPQHF
TRBJ2-3	TRBD2	.	TRBV7-2	TGTGCCAGCAGCTTAACGGCGGGAGGAGGTGCTAGCACAGATACGCAGTATTTT	CASSLTAGGGASTDTQYF
TRBJ1-3	TRBD1	.	TRBV4-3	TGCGCCAGCAGCGACGGACAGGGCCACACCATATATTTT	CASSDGQGHTIYF
TRBJ1-1	TRBD1	.	TRBV19	TGTGCCAGTAGTATAGGCGGGACAGGGTGGACTGAAGCTTTCTTT	CASSIGGTGWTEAFF
TRBJ2-1	TRBD2	.	TRBV7-8	TGTGCCAGCAGCCCCACTCGCGGGAGTATCAACAATGAGCAGTTCTTC	CASSPTRGSINNEQFF
TRBJ2-2	TRBD1	once	TRBV2	TGTGCCAGCAGGATACAGGGGGCGGGCGGGGAGCTGTTTTTT	CASRIQGAGGELFF
TRBJ2-7	TRBD1	.	TRBV25-1	TGTGCCAGCAACCCAGGGACAGCCTACGAGCAGTACTTC	CASNPGTAYEQYF
TRBJ1-2	TRBD1	.	TRBV27	TGTGCCAGCAGTTGGGGGACAGGGATTGGCTACACCTTC	CASSWGTGIGYTF
TRBJ2-7	.	once	TRBV11-2	TGTGCCAGCAGGGCAGGGTCGTATCTGGACGAGCAGTACTTC	CASRAGSYLDEQYF
TRBJ2-7	TRBD1	.	TRBV19	TGTGCCAGTAGTTTCGGGACAGGGGGCTCCTACGAGCAGTACTTC	CASSFGTGGSYEQYF
TRBJ1-5	.	once	TRBV27	TGTGCCAGCAGTCAGCGGGGCGATCAGCCCCAGCATTTT	CASSQRGDQPQHF
TRBJ2-7	TRBD1	.	TRBV15	TGTGCCACCAGCAATCCAGCCGGGACAGGGACAAGCGAGCAGTACTTC	CATSNPAGTGTSEQYF
TRBJ1-2	TRBD1	.	TRBV19	TGTGCCAGTAGTATACAGGGGGCGTCGGGCTACACCTTC	CASSIQGASGYTF
TRBJ1-2	TRBD1	.	TRBV19	TGTGCCAGTAGTATTCTGCGGGGACAGGGGACTGGCTACACCTTC	CASSILRGQGTGYTF
TRBJ2-1	.	.	TRBV6-4	TGTGCCAGCAGTGAAGTTTTGGGGCCATACAATGAGCAGTTCTTC	CASSEVLGPYNEQFF
TRBJ2-1	.	.	TRBV27	TGTGCCAGCAGTTTACTCCCTCCAGCGGGTACCTACAATGAGCAGTTCTTC	CASSLLPPAGTYNEQFF
TRBJ2-7	.	.	TRBV5-1	TGCGCCAGCAGCGTGACAGTGGGGGAGCAGTACTTC	CASSVTVGEQYF
TRBJ2-7	TRBD2	.	TRBV11-2	TGTGCCAGCAGCTCGACTAGCGCTTCCTACGAGCAGTACTTC	CASSSTSASYEQYF
TRBJ1-2	TRBD1	few	TRBV6-5	TGTGCCAGCAGACGTACAGGGGAAGGATATGGCTACACCTTC	CASRRTGEGYGYTF
TRBJ1-2	TRBD1	.	TRBV5-1	TGCGCCAGCAGGGGTGAGCGGGGGACAGACCTTCACTATGGCTACACCTTC	CASRGERGTDLHYGYTF
TRBJ1-2	.	.	TRBV5-3	TGTGCCAGAAGCCCCCCGGCGGAGGGAAGGGACTATGGCTACACCTTC	CARSPPAEGRDYGYTF
TRBJ2-1	TRBD2	.	TRBV19	TGTGCCAGTAGTATATGGACTAGCGGGAGTGTGTACAATGAGCAGTTCTTC	CASSIWTSGSVYNEQFF
TRBJ1-1	TRBD1	.	TRBV5-4	TGTGCCAGCAGCTTACAGGGGAAAGCTTTCTTT	CASSLQGKAFF
TRBJ1-1	.	.	TRBV27	TGTGCCAGCAGTTCGCTACAGGGGAACACTGAAGCTTTCTTT	CASSSLQGNTEAFF
TRBJ1-4	.	.	TRBV30	TGTGCCTGGAGCCGGGACTCGGGTGAAAAACTGTTTTTT	CAWSRDSGEKLFF
TRBJ2-7	TRBD1	.	TRBV5-4	TGTGCCAGCAGCCACCGGGACAGGAGTGCGGTAGGGTACGAGCAGTACTTC	CASSHRDRSAVGYEQYF
TRBJ1-1	.	.	TRBV6-1	TGTGCCACGTCAGGATGGACTGAAGCTTTCTTT	CATSGWTEAFF
TRBJ1-5	.	.	TRBV19	TGTGCCAGTAGTTACGCCGGGACAAATGGTCAGCCCCAGCATTTT	CASSYAGTNGQPQHF
TRBJ2-1	TRBD2	.	TRBV25-1	TGTGCCAGCCCGGGACTAGCGGGCGAGAGCTCCTACAATGAGCAGTTCTTC	CASPGLAGESSYNEQFF
TRBJ2-1	TRBD2	.	TRBV28	TGTGCCAGCAGGGAGAGCGGACTAGCGGGACCGGCGGGCAATGAGCAGTTCTTC	CASRESGLAGPAGNEQFF
TRBJ2-1	TRBD2	.	TRBV28	TGTGCCAGCAGTCTACTCCGTAGCGGGAGGGCCGGCAATGAGCAGTTCTTC	CASSLLRSGRAGNEQFF
TRBJ1-3	.	once	TRBV6-6	TGTGCCAGCAGTCCGGGTCAAAACACCATATATTTT	CASSPGQNTIYF
TRBJ2-3	.	.	TRBV7-3	TGTGCCAGCAGCTTAAGGGGGGTTGGCACAGATACGCAGTATTTT	CASSLRGVGTDTQYF
TRBJ2-3	.	.	TRBV11-2	TGTGCCAGCAGCTTAGAACAGGGCCTATTATCTAGCACAGATACGCAGTATTTT	CASSLEQGLLSSTDTQYF